This TCR beta chain is drawn from a study of shared clonotypes between healthy human individuals. Study findings and constraints: Exclusively blood specimens were collected; tissue repertoires likely differ.

CDR3 length: 18 residues. The junction had 10 bases not matched to a gene; V was cut back by 3 bases and J by 2 bases. Germline CDR1 ENHRY, CDR2 SYGVKD. Subsets obtained from CD4+ cells comprised CD45RA+ naive and CD45RA-negative memory cells. A word on this clone: Its antigen is undetermined.

Deep-level running was used for the assay. Per the original methods: ImmunoSEQ gave junction-only sequences without quality scores, so filtering differed. Profiled with immunoSEQ multiplex PCR; TCRdb holds only in-frame clones, not every one. The V and J calls and clone size were taken over from that table, and D and trimming were inferred from the DNA. This sample has more than 2,000,000 clones, with roughly 92% found just once. V and J are TRBV10-3 and TRBJ2-6; 7 bases fit TRBD1. The sample was naive CD4+ T cells sorted from blood. The subset was: CD45RA+ positively selected. The clonotype was recovered from a man between 18 and 35 years old in good health. CDR3 sequence (DNA): TGTGCCATCAGTGATTCCGGACAGGTCGAAGCTGGGGCCAACGTCCTGACTTTC. This encodes CAISDSGQVEAGANVLTF.